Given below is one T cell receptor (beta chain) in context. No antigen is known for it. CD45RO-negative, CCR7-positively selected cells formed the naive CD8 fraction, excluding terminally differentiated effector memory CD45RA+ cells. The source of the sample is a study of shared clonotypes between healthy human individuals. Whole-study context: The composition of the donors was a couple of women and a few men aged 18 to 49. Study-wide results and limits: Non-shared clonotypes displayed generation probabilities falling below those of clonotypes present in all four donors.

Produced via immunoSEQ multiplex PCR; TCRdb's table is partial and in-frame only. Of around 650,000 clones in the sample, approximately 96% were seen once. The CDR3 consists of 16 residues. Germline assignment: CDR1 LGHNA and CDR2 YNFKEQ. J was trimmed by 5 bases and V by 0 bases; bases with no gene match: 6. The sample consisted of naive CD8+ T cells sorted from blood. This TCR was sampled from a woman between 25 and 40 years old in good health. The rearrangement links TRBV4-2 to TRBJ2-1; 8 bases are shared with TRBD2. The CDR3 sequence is CASSQEAGAVNNEQFF. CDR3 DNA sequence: TGTGCCAGCAGCCAAGAAGCGGGGGCCGTTAACAATGAGCAGTTCTTC.